This TCR beta chain comes out of a study of control samples from healthy donors and cancer patients. Clones were sequenced by immunoSEQ multiplex PCR, and TCRdb holds only the in-frame ones, with some missing. The sample records about 270,000 clones, over 75% being singletons. J gave up 1 base and V 6 bases, and 10 bases lay outside the gene matches. From germline, CDR1 is SNHLY and CDR2 FYNNEI. This CDR3 has 16 amino acids. The V call is TRBV2, the J call TRBJ2-5; 8 nucleotides line up with TRBD2. Specimen: PBMCs. This TCR was recovered from an older woman with lung cancer. The CDR3 coding sequence is TGTGCCAGCAGCAGTAGCGGGGTAGCCTTCCAAGAGACCCAGTACTTC. Amino acids: CASSSSGVAFQETQYF.